The clone carrying this T cell receptor (beta chain) was counted only a few times. Its target is unknown. A second PCR, run for roughly 7 to 12 cycles, used a sample-barcoded 5' primer plus a J-beta primer mix. TCRdb itself ran the 5' RACE reads through MiXCR, one entry per CDR3 protein. The data show 2 million or so distinct CDR3 sequences, about 49% seen once. This entry is derived from a study of blood T cells in healthy people across ages. Background on the study: T cells yielded about one barcoded beta molecule per two cells through template switching. Regarding the study as a whole: Donor CMV status, an unknown factor, possibly confounded changes in expanded clonotypes. While age rose, TCR beta diversity per million T cells dropped in a roughly linear way.

V was cut by 0 bases and J by 0 bases, with 8 bases left in between. This CDR3 spans 15 amino acids. Germline V gene sequence: CDR1 MGHRA, CDR2 YSYEKL. The chain recombines TRBV4-1 with TRBJ1-2; D may be TRBD1 (6 bases). The source of this sequence is a middle-aged woman in good health. The material sequenced was blood. Here the CDR3 DNA reads TGCGCCAGCAGCCAAGAACAGGGAGCTAACTATGGCTACACCTTC. This translates into CASSQEQGANYGYTF.